This TCR beta chain was recorded in a study of T cell changes during pregnancy in multiple sclerosis. With 0 bases removed from V and 5 bases from J, the gap between germline ends came to 7 bases. CDR1 MNHEY and CDR2 SVGAGI come from the germline V gene. The length of the CDR3 is 14 residues. Profiled with immunoSEQ multiplex PCR; TCRdb holds only in-frame clones, not every one. Among under 45,000 clones listed, approximately 94% were seen once. This TCR came from a female donor with multiple sclerosis, enrolled in a pregnancy study. This specimen was CD4+ T cells from peripheral blood mononuclear cells, taken after pregnancy. The rearrangement joins TRBV6-5 to TRBJ1-4; D is uncertain. CDR3 in amino acids: CASSYSGENEKLFF. CDR3 coding DNA: TGTGCCAGCAGTTACTCTGGGGAGAATGAAAAACTGTTTTTT.